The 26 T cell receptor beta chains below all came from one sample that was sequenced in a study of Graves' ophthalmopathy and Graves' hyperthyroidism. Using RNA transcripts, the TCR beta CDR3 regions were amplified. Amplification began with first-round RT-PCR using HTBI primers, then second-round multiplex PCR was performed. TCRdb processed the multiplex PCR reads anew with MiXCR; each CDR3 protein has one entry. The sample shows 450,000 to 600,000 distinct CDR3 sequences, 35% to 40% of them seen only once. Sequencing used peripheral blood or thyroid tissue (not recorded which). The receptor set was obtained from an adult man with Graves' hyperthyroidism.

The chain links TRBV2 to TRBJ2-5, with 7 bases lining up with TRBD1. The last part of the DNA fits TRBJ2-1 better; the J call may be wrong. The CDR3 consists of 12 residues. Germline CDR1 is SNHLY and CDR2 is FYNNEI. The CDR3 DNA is TGTGCCAGAGAGACAGGGAAGGACGAGCAGTTCTTC. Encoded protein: CARETGKDEQFF.

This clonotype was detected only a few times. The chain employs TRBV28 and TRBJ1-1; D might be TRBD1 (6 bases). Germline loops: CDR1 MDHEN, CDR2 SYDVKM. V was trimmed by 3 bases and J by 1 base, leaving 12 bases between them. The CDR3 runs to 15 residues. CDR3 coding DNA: TGTGCCAGCAGTTTCCCCCGGGGACAGAACACTGAAGCTTTCTTT. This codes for CASSFPRGQNTEAFF.

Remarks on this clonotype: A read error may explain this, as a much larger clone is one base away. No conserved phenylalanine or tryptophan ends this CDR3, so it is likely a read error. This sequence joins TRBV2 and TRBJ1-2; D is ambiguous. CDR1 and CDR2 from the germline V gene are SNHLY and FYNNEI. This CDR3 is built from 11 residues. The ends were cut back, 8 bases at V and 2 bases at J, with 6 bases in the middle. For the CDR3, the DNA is TGTGCCAGCTTGGTAAACTATGGCTACACCTCC. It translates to CASLVNYGYTS.

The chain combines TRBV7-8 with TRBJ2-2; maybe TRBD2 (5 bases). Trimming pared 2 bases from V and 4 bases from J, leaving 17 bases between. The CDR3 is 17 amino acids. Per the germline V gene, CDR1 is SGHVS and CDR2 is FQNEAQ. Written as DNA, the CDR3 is TGTGCCAGCAGCTTATCAGTCGGGAACCCCCCCACCGGGGAGCTGTTTTTT. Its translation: CASSLSVGNPPTGELFF.

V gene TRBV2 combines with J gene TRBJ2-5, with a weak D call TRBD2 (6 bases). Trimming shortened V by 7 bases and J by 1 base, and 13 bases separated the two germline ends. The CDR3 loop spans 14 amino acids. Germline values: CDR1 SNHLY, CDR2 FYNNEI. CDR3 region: CASTQRVGQETQYF. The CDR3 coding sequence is TGTGCCAGCACACAGCGGGTAGGCCAAGAGACCCAGTACTTC.

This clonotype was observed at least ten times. CDR3 in amino acids: CASSPLPGGSGNTIYF. CDR3 nucleotide sequence: TGTGCCAGCAGCCCATTGCCGGGGGGGAGCGGAAACACCATATATTTT. V and J are TRBV5-8 and TRBJ1-3, with D perhaps TRBD1 (5 bases). CDR3 length equals 16 residues. Germline CDR1 reads SGHTS; CDR2 reads YDEGEE. The V and J ends lost 4 bases and 4 bases respectively, with 18 bases between them. The full variable domain, its missing parts supplied by reference TRBV5-8 and TRBJ1-3, is EAGVTQSPTHLIKTRGQQATLRCSPISGHTSVYWYQQALGLGLQFLLWYDEGEERNRGNFPPRFSGRQFPNYSSELNVNALELEDSALYLCASSPLPGGSGNTIYFGEGSWLTVV.

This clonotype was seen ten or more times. This chain's CDR3 is CSVESGNTIYF. The DNA for the CDR3 is TGCAGCGTCGAGTCTGGAAACACCATATATTTT. The rearrangement links TRBV29-1 to TRBJ1-3, with unresolved D. This CDR3 has 11 residues. The germline V gene encodes CDR1 SQVTM and CDR2 ANQGSEA. V dropped 6 bases and J dropped 1 base, with 4 bases sitting between them.

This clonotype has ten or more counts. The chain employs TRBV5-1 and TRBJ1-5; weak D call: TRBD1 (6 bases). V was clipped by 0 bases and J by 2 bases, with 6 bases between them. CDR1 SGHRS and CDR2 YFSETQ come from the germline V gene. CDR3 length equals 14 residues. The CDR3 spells CASSLEGGNQPQHF. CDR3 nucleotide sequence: TGCGCCAGCAGCTTGGAGGGGGGCAATCAGCCCCAGCATTTT.

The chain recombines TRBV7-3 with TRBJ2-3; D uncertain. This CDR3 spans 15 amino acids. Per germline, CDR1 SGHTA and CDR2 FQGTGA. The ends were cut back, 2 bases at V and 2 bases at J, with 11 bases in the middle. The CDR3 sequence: CASSLLASYTDTQYF. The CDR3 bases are TGTGCCAGCAGCTTATTGGCGAGTTACACAGATACGCAGTATTTT.

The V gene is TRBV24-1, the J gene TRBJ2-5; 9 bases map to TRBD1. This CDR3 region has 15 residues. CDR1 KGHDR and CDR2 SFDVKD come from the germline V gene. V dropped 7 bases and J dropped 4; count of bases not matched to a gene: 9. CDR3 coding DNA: TGTGCCACCAGCTTGACAGGGGGAAGAGGAGAGACCCAGTACTTC. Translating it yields CATSLTGGRGETQYF.

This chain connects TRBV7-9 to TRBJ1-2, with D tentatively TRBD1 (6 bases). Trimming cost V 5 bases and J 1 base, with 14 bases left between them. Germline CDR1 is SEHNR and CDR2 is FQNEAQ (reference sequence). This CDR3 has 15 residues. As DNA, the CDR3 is TGTGCCAGCAGCCAAGGCAGGGGTGATAACTATGGCTACACCTTC. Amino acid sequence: CASSQGRGDNYGYTF. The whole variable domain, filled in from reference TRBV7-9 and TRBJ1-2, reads DTGVSQNPRHKITKRGQNVTFRCDPISEHNRLYWYRQTLGQGPEFLTYFQNEAQLEKSRLLSDRFSAERPKGSFSTLEIQRTEQGDSAMYLCASSQGRGDNYGYTFGSGTRLTVV.

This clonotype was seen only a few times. CDR3 loop: CASSQGVGLNTEAFF. The CDR3 DNA sequence: TGCGCCAGCAGCCAAGGCGTGGGACTGAACACTGAAGCTTTCTTT. This sequence joins TRBV4-1 and TRBJ1-1, with D possibly TRBD1 on 5 matching bases. The CDR3 spans 15 residues. Trimming took 1 base from V and 0 from J, leaving 9 bases between them. Germline CDR1 MGHRA, CDR2 YSYEKL.

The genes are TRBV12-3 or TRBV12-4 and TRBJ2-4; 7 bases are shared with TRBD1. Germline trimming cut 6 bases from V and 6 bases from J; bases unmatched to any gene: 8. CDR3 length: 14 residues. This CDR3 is CASSVEAGGNIQYF. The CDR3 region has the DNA TGTGCCAGCAGCGTAGAGGCAGGGGGAAACATTCAGTACTTC.

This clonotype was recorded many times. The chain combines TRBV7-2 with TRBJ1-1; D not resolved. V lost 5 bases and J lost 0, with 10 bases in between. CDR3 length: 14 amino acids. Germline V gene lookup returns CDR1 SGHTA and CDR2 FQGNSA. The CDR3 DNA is TGTGCCAGCAGCAGCCAAGCATTGAACACTGAAGCTTTCTTT. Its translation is CASSSQALNTEAFF.

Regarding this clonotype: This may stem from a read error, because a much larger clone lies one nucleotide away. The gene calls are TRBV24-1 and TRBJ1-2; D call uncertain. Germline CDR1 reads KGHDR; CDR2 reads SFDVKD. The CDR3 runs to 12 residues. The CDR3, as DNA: TGTGCCACCAGTGAACAGAACTATGGCCACACCTTC. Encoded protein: CATSEQNYGHTF.

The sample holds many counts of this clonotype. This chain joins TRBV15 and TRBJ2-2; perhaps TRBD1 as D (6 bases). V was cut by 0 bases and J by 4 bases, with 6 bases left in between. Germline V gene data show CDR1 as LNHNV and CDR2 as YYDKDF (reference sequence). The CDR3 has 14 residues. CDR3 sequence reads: CATSREDSTGELFF. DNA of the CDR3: TGTGCCACCAGCAGAGAGGACAGCACCGGGGAGCTGTTTTTT. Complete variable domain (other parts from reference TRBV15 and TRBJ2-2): DAMVIQNPRYQVTQFGKPVTLSCSQTLNHNVMYWYQQKSSQAPKLLFHYYDKDFNNEADTPDNFQSRRPNTSFCFLDIRSPGLGDTAMYLCATSREDSTGELFFGEGSRLTVL.

The CDR3 sequence: CATSQSGGFNEHF. The CDR3 region has the DNA TGTGCCACCAGCCAATCGGGGGGCTTCAACGAGCATTTT. This rearrangement joins TRBV15 to TRBJ1-5; possible D gene TRBD1, 6 bases. The CDR3 consists of 13 residues. Germline CDR1 is LNHNV and CDR2 is YYDKDF (reference sequence). V lost 5 bases, J lost 14 bases, and 19 bases lay in between.

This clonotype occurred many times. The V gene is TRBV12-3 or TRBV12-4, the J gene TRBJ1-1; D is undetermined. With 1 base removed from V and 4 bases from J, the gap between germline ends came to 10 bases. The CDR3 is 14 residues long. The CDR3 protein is CASSLGTSRTEAFF. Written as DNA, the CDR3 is TGTGCCAGCAGTTTAGGGACCTCACGCACTGAAGCTTTCTTT.

Here the CDR3 DNA reads TGCAGTGCCACCGCCCCACAGGGCTATGGTGATCGTGGCTACACCTTC. This gives the protein CSATAPQGYGDRGYTF. The V and J genes are TRBV20-1 and TRBJ1-2, with D possibly TRBD1 on 6 matching bases. The CDR3 has 16 amino acids. Germline V lookup: CDR1 DFQATT, CDR2 SNEGSKA (reference sequence). V lost 6 bases to trimming and J lost 7 bases, with 27 bases between them.

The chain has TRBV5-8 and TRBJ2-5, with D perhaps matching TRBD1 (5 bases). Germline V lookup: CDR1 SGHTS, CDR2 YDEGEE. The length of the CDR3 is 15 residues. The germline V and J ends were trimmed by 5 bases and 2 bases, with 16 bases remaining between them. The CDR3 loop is CASRLSLTAQETQYF. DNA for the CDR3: TGTGCCAGCAGACTTTCGCTGACAGCGCAAGAGACCCAGTACTTC.

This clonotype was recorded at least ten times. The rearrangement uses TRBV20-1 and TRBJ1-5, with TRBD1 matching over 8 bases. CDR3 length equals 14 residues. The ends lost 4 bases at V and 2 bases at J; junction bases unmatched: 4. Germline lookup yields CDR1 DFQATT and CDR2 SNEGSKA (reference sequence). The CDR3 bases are TGCAGTGCTATGGACAGGGACGGCAATCAGCCCCAGCATTTT. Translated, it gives CSAMDRDGNQPQHF.

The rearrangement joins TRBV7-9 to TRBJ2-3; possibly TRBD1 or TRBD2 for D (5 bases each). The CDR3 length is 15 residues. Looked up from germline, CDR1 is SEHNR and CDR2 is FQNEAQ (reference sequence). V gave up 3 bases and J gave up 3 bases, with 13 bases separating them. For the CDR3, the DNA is TGTGCCAGCAGCTTCCGGGACGGTGGAACAGATACGCAGTATTTT. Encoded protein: CASSFRDGGTDTQYF.

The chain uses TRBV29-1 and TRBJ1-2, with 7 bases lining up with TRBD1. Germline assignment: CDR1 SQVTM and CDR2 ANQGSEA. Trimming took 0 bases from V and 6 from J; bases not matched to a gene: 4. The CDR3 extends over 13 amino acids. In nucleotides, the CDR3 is TGCAGCGTTGAAGATGACAGGGTCAATGGCTACACCTTC. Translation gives CSVEDDRVNGYTF.

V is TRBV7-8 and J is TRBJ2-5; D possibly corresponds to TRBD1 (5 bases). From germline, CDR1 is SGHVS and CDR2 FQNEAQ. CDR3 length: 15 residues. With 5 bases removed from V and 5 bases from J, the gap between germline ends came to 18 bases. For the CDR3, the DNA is TGTGCCAGCAGCCAAGATCGGGCAGGGCGGGAGACCCAGTACTTC. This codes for CASSQDRAGRETQYF.

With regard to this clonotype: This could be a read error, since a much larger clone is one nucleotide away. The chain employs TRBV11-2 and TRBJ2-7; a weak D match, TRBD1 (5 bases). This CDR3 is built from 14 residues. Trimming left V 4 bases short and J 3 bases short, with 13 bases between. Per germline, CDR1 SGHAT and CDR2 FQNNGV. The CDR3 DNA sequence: TGTGCCAGCAGCTCCGTTGGCAGGGACTACGAGCAGTACTTC. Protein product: CASSSVGRDYEQYF.

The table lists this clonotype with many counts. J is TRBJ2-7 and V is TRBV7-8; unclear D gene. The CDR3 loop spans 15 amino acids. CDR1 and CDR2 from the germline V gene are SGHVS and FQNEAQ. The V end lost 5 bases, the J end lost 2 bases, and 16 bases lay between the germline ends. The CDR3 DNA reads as TGTGCCAGCAGCCGGCTAAGGACGGAAACCTACGAGCAGTACTTC. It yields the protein CASSRLRTETYEQYF.